This T cell receptor (beta chain) was captured in a study of human T cells and chemical hapten exposure. TCRdb reprocessed the RACE reads via MiXCR and lists one record per CDR3 protein. The sample yields just under 65,000 distinct CDR3 sequences, approximately 11% seen once. Germline CDR1 SGHNT, CDR2 YYREEE (reference sequence). The CDR3 is 14 amino acids. After removal of 4 bases from V and 2 bases from J, the junction contained 5 bases not matched to a gene. Described time point: patch test 3, about 24 weeks after DPC sensitization. Treatment reported: therapeutic diphenylcyclopropenone sensitization with weekly scalp DPC.

The V gene is TRBV5-4, the J gene TRBJ2-7; 8 nucleotides align to TRBD2. Sequencing used whole blood, obtained in connection with sensitization to the hapten diphenylcyclopropenone (DPC). The TCR comes from a woman younger than 45 with alopecia areata. Some clones in this sample may be carry-over from other donors' samples. This CDR3 is CASSATGGPYEQYF. The CDR3 nucleotides are TGTGCCAGCAGCGCTACGGGGGGGCCCTACGAGCAGTACTTC.